This TCR beta chain was recorded in a study of blood T cell repertoires in COVID-19. Study in general: From T cells, B-cell-depleted T cells, or PBMCs came the material, which was cDNA or gDNA.

Trimming at V came to 3 bases and at J to 1 base, leaving 12 bases not matched to a gene. The CDR3 runs 18 residues. The germline V gene encodes CDR1 LGHDT and CDR2 YNNKEL (reference sequence). Original analysis: Using reference gene primer amplification, nucleated cell counts were estimated. The table came from immunoSEQ multiplex PCR; TCRdb's copy has only in-frame clones and leaves some out. V and J calls and clone size follow that table, whereas D and trimming were derived from the DNA. The top ten hold roughly 5.2% of the sample, which has about 42,000 clones, 85% to 95% seen once. This chain connects TRBV3-1 (or the pseudogene TRBV3-2) to TRBJ1-1, with 9 bases fitting TRBD1. This sequence was found in a human donor in a cohort sampled during active COVID-19. Input material: peripheral blood. The CDR3 loop reads CASSQYTGGRTWNTEAFF. Here the CDR3 DNA reads TGTGCCAGCAGCCAGTACACAGGGGGCCGTACATGGAACACTGAAGCTTTCTTT.